What follows describes a single T cell receptor (beta chain). Its antigen remains unknown. This entry belongs to a study of identical twins. Regarding the study as a whole: Beta out-of-frame twin sharing showed a weaker excess. Possibly, invariant MAIT and iNKT cells partly confounded zero-insertion analyses.

TCRdb redid the calling of the 5' RACE reads with MiXCR, one entry per CDR3 protein. The sample shows over 200,000 distinct CDR3 sequences, about 6.7% of them seen only once. V gave up 6 bases and J gave up 6 bases; unmatched junction bases: 10. CDR1 and CDR2 from the germline V gene are MNHEY and SMNVEV (reference sequence). The CDR3 contains 14 residues. These data were also reused for a study on T cells expressing NK-cell markers. That paper adds: It was sorted CD3+CD56+NKG2C+, CD3+CD56+NKG2C- and CD3+CD56-NKG2C+ T cells that supplied the TCR beta repertoires.

Sequences were obtained from CD8+ T cells sorted from blood. The origin of this receptor is a woman younger than 35 in good health. V and J are TRBV27 and TRBJ2-7; 8 nucleotides line up with TRBD1. The CDR3 protein is CASSLDRGSIEQYF. The DNA of the CDR3 is TGTGCCAGCAGCCTCGACAGGGGATCGATCGAGCAGTACTTC.